The TCR beta chain under discussion was sequenced for a study of T-cell memory formation after mild COVID-19. This CDR3 has 15 amino acids. V lost 5 bases and J lost 6; bases outside the gene matches: 8. Germline V gives CDR1 SGHTA, CDR2 FQGNSA. This clonotype has a single count. No antigen is known for it. The study's findings and limits: Contracting CD4+ clones were located mainly in CM and EM, and CD8+ clones in EMRA. Whereas later expanders leaned CD4+, clones contracting day 15 to 85 showed a balanced CD4/CD8 makeup.

TCRdb used MiXCR to reprocess the 5' RACE reads, holding one entry per CDR3 protein. The table shows about 560,000 distinct CDR3 sequences, with roughly 17% occurring only once. The chain carries TRBV7-2 and TRBJ2-3, with TRBD2 matching over 10 bases. The specimen sequenced was PBMCs or a T cell subset sorted from them (not recorded which). The sequence was collected from an adult woman who had mild COVID-19 (a few samples of this study predate the infection). Cell type and time point are not known. The CDR3 bases are TGTGCCAGCAGCAAGCGGGGGGGCTTTTTGGATACGCAGTATTTT. The encoded protein is CASSKRGGFLDTQYF.